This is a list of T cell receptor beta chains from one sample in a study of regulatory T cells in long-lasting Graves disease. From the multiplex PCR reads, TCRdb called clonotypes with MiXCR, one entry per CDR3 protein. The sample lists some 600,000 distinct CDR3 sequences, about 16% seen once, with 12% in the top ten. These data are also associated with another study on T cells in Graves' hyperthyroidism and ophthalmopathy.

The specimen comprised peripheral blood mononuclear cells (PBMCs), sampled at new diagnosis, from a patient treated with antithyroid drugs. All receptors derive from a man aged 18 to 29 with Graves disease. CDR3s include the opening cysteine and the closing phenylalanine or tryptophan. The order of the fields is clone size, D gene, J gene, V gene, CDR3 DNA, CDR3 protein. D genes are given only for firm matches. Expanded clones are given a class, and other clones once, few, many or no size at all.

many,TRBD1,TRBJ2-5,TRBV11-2,TGTGCCAGCAGCTTGGGGACAGTGATAGAGGGAGAGACCCAGTACTTC,CASSLGTVIEGETQYF
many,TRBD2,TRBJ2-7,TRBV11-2,TGTGCCAGCAGCTTAGAGGGACTAGCGGGATTCGAGCAGTACTTC,CASSLEGLAGFEQYF
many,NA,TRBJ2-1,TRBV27,TGTGCCAGCAGTTCGTTGGGGGTCGGAAATGAGCAGTTCTTC,CASSSLGVGNEQFF
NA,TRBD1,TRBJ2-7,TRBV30,TGTGCCAGTGACAGGGGGCTCTACGAGCAGTACTTC,CASDRGLYEQYF
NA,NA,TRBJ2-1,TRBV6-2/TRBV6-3,TGTGCCAGCACCATAATGGGCGATTACAATGAGCAGTTCTTC,CASTIMGDYNEQFF
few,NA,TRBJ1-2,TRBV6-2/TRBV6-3,TGTGCCAGCAGCGCGGGGGGAGTTTTGCGCTACACCTTC,CASSAGGVLRYTF
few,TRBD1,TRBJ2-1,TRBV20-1,TGCAGTGCTAGAGGGGGACAGGGGGGGGGCAATGAGCAGTTCTTC,CSARGGQGGGNEQFF
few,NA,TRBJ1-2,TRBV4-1,TGCGCCAGCAGCCAAGATATAAGATCGCGAGGGGTCGCTAACTATGGCTACACCTTC,CASSQDIRSRGVANYGYTF
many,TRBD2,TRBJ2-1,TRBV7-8,TGTGCCAGCATGGGGGGGGGTAACTACAATGAGCAGTTCTTC,CASMGGGNYNEQFF
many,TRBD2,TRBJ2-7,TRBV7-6,TGTGCCAGCAGCCCTTTAGATAGCGGGACTGCTTACGAGCAGTACTTC,CASSPLDSGTAYEQYF
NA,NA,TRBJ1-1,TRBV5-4,TGTGCCAGCAGCTGGAAGGGGATCCCGGAAGCTTTCTTT,CASSWKGIPEAFF
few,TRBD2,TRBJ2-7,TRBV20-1,TGCAGTGCGACCAAAGGACTAGTAACAGACGAGCAGTACTTC,CSATKGLVTDEQYF
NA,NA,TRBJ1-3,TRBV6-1,TGTGCCAGCAGCGACGGAGTTCGAAACACCATATATTTT,CASSDGVRNTIYF
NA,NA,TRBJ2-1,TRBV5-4,TGTGCCGCAGGCCGGGACCCAAATGAGCAGTTCTTC,CAAGRDPNEQFF
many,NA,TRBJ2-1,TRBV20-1,TGCAGTGCCCCGATGGCAGCTATCCTATCTCAGTTCTTC,CSAPMAAILSQFF
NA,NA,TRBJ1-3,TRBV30,TGTGCCTGGAGTCCGACAGGCGGCGGGAACACCATATATTTT,CAWSPTGGGNTIYF
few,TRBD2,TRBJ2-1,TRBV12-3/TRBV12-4,TGTGCCAGCAGTATAACGCTAGCGGAAGCCTACAATGAGCAGTTCTTC,CASSITLAEAYNEQFF